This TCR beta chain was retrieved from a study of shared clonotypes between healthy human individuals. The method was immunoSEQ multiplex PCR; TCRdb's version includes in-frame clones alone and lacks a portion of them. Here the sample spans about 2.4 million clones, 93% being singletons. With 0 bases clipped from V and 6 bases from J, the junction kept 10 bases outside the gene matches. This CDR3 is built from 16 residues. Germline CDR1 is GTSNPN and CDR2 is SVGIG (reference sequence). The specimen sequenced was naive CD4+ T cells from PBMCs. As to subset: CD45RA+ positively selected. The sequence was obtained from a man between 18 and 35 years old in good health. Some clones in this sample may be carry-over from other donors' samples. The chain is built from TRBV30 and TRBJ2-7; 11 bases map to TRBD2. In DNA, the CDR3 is TGTGCCTGGAGTGTACGCGGGACTAGCGGTGTTCCCGAGCAGTACTTC. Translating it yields CAWSVRGTSGVPEQYF.